This T cell receptor (beta chain) was identified in a study of T-cell reconstitution after alpha-beta-depleted transplantation in children. Whole-study findings and limits: The study reportedly traced alpha-beta T cells about two months after transplant to several hundred expanded graft clones.

Unique molecular identifiers were used in preparing the TCRbeta library. One entry per CDR3 protein results from TCRdb running MiXCR on the PCR reads. The sample holds some 830,000 distinct CDR3 sequences, approximately 15% seen once. The CDR3 sequence is 12 residues long. V was pared by 6 bases and J by 9 bases, with 6 bases of the junction left unmatched. Details on this clonotype: What it binds is unknown.

This chain links TRBV12-3 or TRBV12-4 with TRBJ1-1; 8 positions agree with TRBD1. The sample consisted of PBMCs, mostly from graft donor cells, taken 360 days after TCRalphabeta/CD19-depleted stem cell transplant. This TCR was recovered from a male patient younger than 18 who had a stem cell transplant for acute lymphoblastic leukemia, so the T cells may come from the graft donor. CDR3 amino acids: CASSPNRGKAFF. The CDR3, as DNA: TGTGCCAGCAGCCCGAACAGGGGGAAAGCTTTCTTT.